Listed here is a single T cell receptor beta chain. This sample stems from a study of T-cell reconstitution after alpha-beta-depleted transplantation in children. Preparation of the TCRbeta library was carried out with unique molecular identifiers. From the PCR reads, TCRdb called clonotypes with MiXCR, one entry per CDR3 protein. The table shows just over 350,000 distinct CDR3 sequences, with about an eighth occurring only once. With V trimmed by 2 bases and J by 0 bases, 3 bases remained unmatched. The CDR3 consists of 15 residues. The germline gives CDR1 MNHEY, CDR2 SVGAGI. The sample here was PBMCs, taken from the stem cell graft. This TCR derives from a human donor who donated a stem cell graft to a child with Fanconi anemia. The chain recombines TRBV6-5 with TRBJ2-5; TRBD1 matches 7 bases. CDR3 nucleotide sequence: TGTGCCAGCAGTTACATTGGGACAGACCAAGAGACCCAGTACTTC. Translating it yields CASSYIGTDQETQYF.